One T cell receptor beta chain is described in this entry. Its cognate antigen is unknown. Using immunoSEQ multiplex PCR, the repertoire was profiled, and TCRdb retains in-frame clones only, with some absent. The table has 60,000 to 80,000 clones, 81% seen once. The data originate from a study of OX40 agonist ivuxolimab in advanced cancers. On the study more broadly: At doses from 0.01 to 10 mg/kg, patients were given intravenous ivuxolimab every 2 weeks. Regarding the study as a whole: What antigens the expanded peripheral T cells recognized was never established.

V was clipped by 9 bases and J by 7 bases, with 19 bases between them. The CDR3 totals 13 residues. Germline V gene data show CDR1 as SGHNT and CDR2 as YYREEE (reference sequence). Sequencing used CD4+ or CD8+ T cells sorted from blood, obtained in a trial of the OX40 agonist ivuxolimab. The sequence came from an adult with an advanced solid tumor such as melanoma, head and neck, liver or kidney cancer. The V call is TRBV5-4, the J call TRBJ1-2; D ambiguous. The CDR3 nucleotides are TGTGCCACAAGTGGTTTAGCGGTAGGTGGCTACACCTTC. It codes for CATSGLAVGGYTF.